The 24 T cell receptor beta chains in this list originate from one sample, sequenced in a study of cytomegalovirus exposure and HLA in healthy donors. The PCR made use of 60 Vbeta and 13 Jbeta primers. Only in-frame clones appear in the TCRdb table, and some are missing; sequencing was by immunoSEQ multiplex PCR. Of some 100,000 clones in the sample, under 80% were seen once. Sequenced material: PBMCs. The receptor source for this set is a woman aged 50 to 60 in good health and CMV-seropositive.

J is TRBJ1-4 and V is TRBV19; 7 bases fit TRBD1. Trimming cost V 3 bases and J 0 bases; bases outside gene matches: 10. CDR1 is LNHDA, CDR2 SQIVND, per germline (reference sequence). This CDR3 has 18 amino acids. CDR3 in amino acids: CASSIGGGRPSTNEKLFF. The CDR3 DNA reads as TGTGCCAGTAGTATCGGAGGGGGCCGACCGTCAACTAATGAAAAACTGTTTTTT.

V and J are TRBV2 and TRBJ2-7; D call uncertain. This CDR3 is 12 amino acids long. Trimming took 4 bases from V and 3 from J, leaving 7 bases between them. The germline gives CDR1 SNHLY, CDR2 FYNNEI. CDR3 region: CASSASRYEQYF. The CDR3 DNA is TGTGCCAGCAGTGCCTCTCGCTACGAGCAGTACTTC. Filled out from reference TRBV2 and TRBJ2-7, the complete variable domain reads EPEVTQTPSHQVTQMGQEVILRCVPISNHLYFYWYRQILGQKVEFLVSFYNNEISEKSEIFDDQFSVERPDGSNFTLKIRSTKLEDSAMYFCASSASRYEQYFGPGTRLTVT.

The V gene is TRBV7-2, the J gene TRBJ2-7, with unresolved D. This CDR3 contains 13 residues. Germline CDR1 SGHTA, CDR2 FQGNSA. V gave up 0 bases and J gave up 3 bases, with 6 bases separating them. DNA of the CDR3: TGTGCCAGCAGCTTAGCGCGGAACTACGAGCAGTACTTC. Translated, it gives CASSLARNYEQYF.

The chain couples TRBV5-4 to TRBJ2-3; D unclear. This CDR3 spans 15 amino acids. Trimming shortened V by 0 bases and J by 0 bases, and 8 bases separated the two germline ends. Germline V gene sequence: CDR1 SGHNT, CDR2 YYREEE (reference sequence). CDR3 nucleotides: TGTGCCAGCAGCTTGGATGTTTCTAGCACAGATACGCAGTATTTT. It encodes CASSLDVSSTDTQYF. The full variable domain, completed using reference TRBV5-4 and TRBJ2-3, is ETGVTQSPTHLIKTRGQQVTLRCSSQSGHNTVSWYQQALGQGPQFIFQYYREEENGRGNFPPRFSGLQFPNYSSELNVNALELDDSALYLCASSLDVSSTDTQYFGPGTRLTVL.

This chain joins TRBV7-9 and TRBJ2-7; 10 bases match TRBD2. Germline assignment: CDR1 SEHNR and CDR2 FQNEAQ (reference sequence). With V trimmed by 5 bases and J by 1 base, 5 bases remained unmatched. The CDR3 totals 15 residues. DNA of the CDR3: TGTGCCAGCAGCCAAAGCGGGAGGGTTTCCTACGAGCAGTACTTC. Encoded protein: CASSQSGRVSYEQYF. The full variable domain, rest sourced from reference TRBV7-9 and TRBJ2-7, is DTGVSQNPRHKITKRGQNVTFRCDPISEHNRLYWYRQTLGQGPEFLTYFQNEAQLEKSRLLSDRFSAERPKGSFSTLEIQRTEQGDSAMYLCASSQSGRVSYEQYFGPGTRLTVT.

This chain's CDR3 is CASSLGLNTDTQYF. The CDR3 bases are TGTGCCAGCAGTCTCGGACTCAATACAGATACGCAGTATTTT. The chain combines TRBV27 with TRBJ2-3; D perhaps matches TRBD2 (5 bases). Germline V CDR1 and CDR2: MNHEY, SMNVEV (reference sequence). Trimming took 5 bases from V and 3 from J, leaving 12 bases between them. The CDR3 totals 14 residues.

V is TRBV6-1 and J is TRBJ1-1; 8 nucleotides match TRBD1. V dropped 7 bases and J dropped 4; count of bases not matched to a gene: 5. Per the germline V gene, CDR1 is MNHNS and CDR2 is SASEGT. This CDR3 spans 13 amino acids. The CDR3: CASTPQGGTEAFF. CDR3 DNA: TGTGCCAGCACCCCACAGGGGGGCACTGAAGCTTTCTTT.

This chain links TRBV10-3 with TRBJ2-1; 7 bases are a match to TRBD2. The CDR3 extends over 16 amino acids. The trim removed 2 bases at V and 0 bases at J, leaving 4 bases unmatched. Per the germline V gene, CDR1 is ENHRY and CDR2 is SYGVKD. The DNA of the CDR3 is TGTGCCATCAGTGAGAGAGGCGGGGGCTCCTACAATGAGCAGTTCTTC. It translates to CAISERGGGSYNEQFF.

The J gene is TRBJ1-6, the V gene TRBV7-2, with TRBD1 matching 10 bases. V was clipped by 3 bases and J by 9 bases; unmatched bases: 2. The V gene's germline CDR1 is SGHTA and CDR2 FQGNSA. This CDR3 spans 14 amino acids. The CDR3 region is CASSFGTGVSPLHF. The CDR3 coding sequence is TGTGCCAGCAGCTTTGGGACAGGGGTTTCACCCCTCCACTTT.

The chain is built from TRBV10-3 and TRBJ1-3; D perhaps matches TRBD1 (6 bases). Germline lookup yields CDR1 ENHRY and CDR2 SYGVKD. The CDR3 extends over 15 amino acids. Trimming took off 5 bases at V and 2 bases at J, with 13 bases between the two ends. CDR3 sequence reads: CAISLGQSAGNTIYF. The CDR3 DNA follows: TGTGCCATCAGTCTCGGACAGTCGGCTGGAAACACCATATATTTT.

The chain carries TRBV5-6 and TRBJ2-7, with a weak D call TRBD1 (5 bases). The length of the CDR3 is 14 residues. V gave up 0 bases and J gave up 0 bases, with 7 bases separating them. Germline lookup yields CDR1 SGHDT and CDR2 YYEEEE. CDR3 amino acids: CASSLGQSSYEQYF. Written as DNA, the CDR3 is TGTGCCAGCAGCTTGGGACAGAGCTCCTACGAGCAGTACTTC.

Comment on this clone: The junction does not match germline at one end; this may be a read error. The V call is TRBV7-2, the J call TRBJ2-5, with TRBD2 matching 12 bases. Germline V CDR1 and CDR2: SGHTA, FQGNSA. This CDR3 region has 16 residues. The CDR3 sequence is CASSVASGGAGETQYF. CDR3 DNA sequence: TGTGCCAGCAGCGTAGCTAGCGGGGGGGCGGGGGAGACCCAGTACTTC. The entire variable domain, with the rest obtained from reference TRBV7-2 and TRBJ2-5, is as follows: GAGVSQSPSNKVTEKGKDVELRCDPISGHTALYWYRQSLGQGLEFLIYFQGNSAPDKSGLPSDRFSAERTGGSVSTLTIQRTQQEDSAVYLCASSVASGGAGETQYFGPGTRLLVL.

V usage is TRBV29-1 and J usage is TRBJ2-7, with 9 nucleotides matching TRBD1. The ends lost 4 bases at V and 7 bases at J; junction bases unmatched: 8. In germline, CDR1 is SQVTM, CDR2 ANQGSEA. The CDR3 contains 13 residues. This chain's CDR3 is CSVAANRGREQYF. The DNA of the CDR3 is TGCAGCGTTGCGGCCAACAGGGGGCGTGAGCAGTACTTC.

V and J are TRBV11-2 and TRBJ2-5, with 15 bases identical to TRBD2. The CDR3 is 16 amino acids. J gave up 7 bases and V 4 bases, and 7 bases lay outside the gene matches. The germline V gene encodes CDR1 SGHAT and CDR2 FQNNGV. The CDR3 loop is CASSSGLAGGAGTQYF. In nucleotides, the CDR3 is TGTGCCAGCAGCTCAGGACTAGCGGGGGGGGCGGGGACCCAGTACTTC.

The chain has TRBV7-2 and TRBJ1-2, with a tentative D call TRBD1 (6 bases). This CDR3 contains 14 residues. CDR1 and CDR2 from the germline V gene are SGHTA and FQGNSA. Trimming left V 2 bases short and J 8 bases short, with 15 bases between. The CDR3 DNA sequence: TGTGCCAGCAGCTTAAACAGGGAAGTCGGCGGCTACACCTTC. Translation: CASSLNREVGGYTF.

The chain joins TRBV18 to TRBJ2-1; 8 nucleotides match TRBD1. The CDR3 runs 15 residues. The germline CDR1 and CDR2 sequences are KGHSH and LQKENI. Trimming took 1 base from V and 8 from J; bases not matched to a gene: 7. The CDR3 DNA reads as TGTGCCAGCTCACCACGGGACAGGCCTGGCGATGAGCAGTTCTTC. Translation gives CASSPRDRPGDEQFF. Full variable domain (missing parts from reference TRBV18 and TRBJ2-1): NAGVMQNPRHLVRRRGQEARLRCSPMKGHSHVYWYRQLPEEGLKFMVYLQKENIIDESGMPKERFSAEFPKEGPSILRIQQVVRGDSAAYFCASSPRDRPGDEQFFGPGTRLTVL.

The chain joins TRBV6-6 to TRBJ1-2, with D possibly TRBD1 on 5 matching bases. Trimming shortened V by 8 bases and J by 10 bases, and 23 bases separated the two germline ends. The CDR3 consists of 14 residues. Germline CDR1 and CDR2: MNHNY and SVGAGI (reference sequence). The CDR3 DNA follows: TGTGCCAGCCGCCGGGGGGGGAGTGAGGTCGACTACACCTTC. Translating it yields CASRRGGSEVDYTF.

The chain uses TRBV27 and TRBJ2-7, with 11 bases that match TRBD1. CDR3 length equals 15 residues. Germline trimming cut 5 bases from V and 3 bases from J; bases unmatched to any gene: 6. The germline CDR1 and CDR2 sequences are MNHEY and SMNVEV (reference sequence). Here the CDR3 reads CASSMPGQGDYEQYF. The CDR3 DNA is TGTGCCAGCAGTATGCCGGGACAGGGGGACTACGAGCAGTACTTC.

Worth noting for this clone: A junction boundary mismatches the germline segment, possibly from a read error. J is TRBJ2-1 and V is TRBV7-7; 8 bases align to TRBD2. Germline CDR1 reads SSHAT; CDR2 reads FNYEAQ (reference sequence). CDR3 length: 16 residues. The DNA for the CDR3 is TGTGCTAGCAGCTTAGCGTTGGGCGGGGGGTACAATGAGCAGTTCTTC. It translates to CASSLALGGGYNEQFF. Full variable domain (rest looked up from reference TRBV7-7 and TRBJ2-1): GAGVSQSPRYKVTKRGQDVTLRCDPISSHATLYWYQQALGQGPEFLTYFNYEAQPDKSGLPSDRFSAERPEGSISTLTIQRTEQRDSAMYRCASSLALGGGYNEQFFGPGTRLTVL.

The chain uses TRBV10-2 and TRBJ2-3, with 8 bases that match TRBD2. J was trimmed by 2 bases and V by 10 bases; bases with no gene match: 8. CDR1 WSHSY and CDR2 SAAADI come from the germline V gene. The CDR3 is made up of 14 amino acids. CDR3 residues: CATKTSAITDTQYF. The CDR3 nucleotides read TGCGCCACCAAGACTAGCGCTATCACAGATACGCAGTATTTT.

This clone was found a few times. The J gene is TRBJ1-1, the V gene TRBV6-5; D is unclear. Looked up from germline, CDR1 is MNHEY and CDR2 is SVGAGI. The CDR3 totals 14 residues. V lost 0 bases to trimming and J lost 3 bases, with 8 bases between them. CDR3 amino acids: CASSYSLGDTEAFF. In nucleotides, the CDR3 is TGTGCCAGCAGTTACTCGCTCGGGGACACTGAAGCTTTCTTT.

The chain employs TRBV2 and TRBJ2-7, with unresolved D. V dropped 3 bases and J dropped 3 bases, with 12 bases sitting between them. Germline-derived CDR1 and CDR2 are SNHLY and FYNNEI. The length of the CDR3 is 14 residues. The CDR3 DNA reads TGTGCCAGCAGTGACGGGTTGGCAGACTACGAGCAGTACTTC. It is translated as CASSDGLADYEQYF.

The rearrangement joins TRBV4-3 to TRBJ2-1; TRBD2 matches at 7 bases. V shed 0 bases, J shed 4 bases, and the junction held 6 bases outside the gene matches. The germline gives CDR1 LGHNA, CDR2 YSLEER. The CDR3 has 16 residues. The DNA for the CDR3 is TGCGCCAGCAGCCAAGATCCGGCGGGAGTGTACAATGAGCAGTTCTTC. This codes for CASSQDPAGVYNEQFF.

V usage is TRBV7-2 and J usage is TRBJ2-7; perhaps TRBD2 as D (6 bases). Per germline, CDR1 SGHTA and CDR2 FQGNSA. V lost 5 bases, J lost 4 bases, and 12 bases lay in between. This CDR3 spans 13 amino acids. CDR3 region: CASSTTRVYEQYF. The CDR3 DNA reads TGTGCCAGCAGCACGACTAGGGTTTACGAGCAGTACTTC.